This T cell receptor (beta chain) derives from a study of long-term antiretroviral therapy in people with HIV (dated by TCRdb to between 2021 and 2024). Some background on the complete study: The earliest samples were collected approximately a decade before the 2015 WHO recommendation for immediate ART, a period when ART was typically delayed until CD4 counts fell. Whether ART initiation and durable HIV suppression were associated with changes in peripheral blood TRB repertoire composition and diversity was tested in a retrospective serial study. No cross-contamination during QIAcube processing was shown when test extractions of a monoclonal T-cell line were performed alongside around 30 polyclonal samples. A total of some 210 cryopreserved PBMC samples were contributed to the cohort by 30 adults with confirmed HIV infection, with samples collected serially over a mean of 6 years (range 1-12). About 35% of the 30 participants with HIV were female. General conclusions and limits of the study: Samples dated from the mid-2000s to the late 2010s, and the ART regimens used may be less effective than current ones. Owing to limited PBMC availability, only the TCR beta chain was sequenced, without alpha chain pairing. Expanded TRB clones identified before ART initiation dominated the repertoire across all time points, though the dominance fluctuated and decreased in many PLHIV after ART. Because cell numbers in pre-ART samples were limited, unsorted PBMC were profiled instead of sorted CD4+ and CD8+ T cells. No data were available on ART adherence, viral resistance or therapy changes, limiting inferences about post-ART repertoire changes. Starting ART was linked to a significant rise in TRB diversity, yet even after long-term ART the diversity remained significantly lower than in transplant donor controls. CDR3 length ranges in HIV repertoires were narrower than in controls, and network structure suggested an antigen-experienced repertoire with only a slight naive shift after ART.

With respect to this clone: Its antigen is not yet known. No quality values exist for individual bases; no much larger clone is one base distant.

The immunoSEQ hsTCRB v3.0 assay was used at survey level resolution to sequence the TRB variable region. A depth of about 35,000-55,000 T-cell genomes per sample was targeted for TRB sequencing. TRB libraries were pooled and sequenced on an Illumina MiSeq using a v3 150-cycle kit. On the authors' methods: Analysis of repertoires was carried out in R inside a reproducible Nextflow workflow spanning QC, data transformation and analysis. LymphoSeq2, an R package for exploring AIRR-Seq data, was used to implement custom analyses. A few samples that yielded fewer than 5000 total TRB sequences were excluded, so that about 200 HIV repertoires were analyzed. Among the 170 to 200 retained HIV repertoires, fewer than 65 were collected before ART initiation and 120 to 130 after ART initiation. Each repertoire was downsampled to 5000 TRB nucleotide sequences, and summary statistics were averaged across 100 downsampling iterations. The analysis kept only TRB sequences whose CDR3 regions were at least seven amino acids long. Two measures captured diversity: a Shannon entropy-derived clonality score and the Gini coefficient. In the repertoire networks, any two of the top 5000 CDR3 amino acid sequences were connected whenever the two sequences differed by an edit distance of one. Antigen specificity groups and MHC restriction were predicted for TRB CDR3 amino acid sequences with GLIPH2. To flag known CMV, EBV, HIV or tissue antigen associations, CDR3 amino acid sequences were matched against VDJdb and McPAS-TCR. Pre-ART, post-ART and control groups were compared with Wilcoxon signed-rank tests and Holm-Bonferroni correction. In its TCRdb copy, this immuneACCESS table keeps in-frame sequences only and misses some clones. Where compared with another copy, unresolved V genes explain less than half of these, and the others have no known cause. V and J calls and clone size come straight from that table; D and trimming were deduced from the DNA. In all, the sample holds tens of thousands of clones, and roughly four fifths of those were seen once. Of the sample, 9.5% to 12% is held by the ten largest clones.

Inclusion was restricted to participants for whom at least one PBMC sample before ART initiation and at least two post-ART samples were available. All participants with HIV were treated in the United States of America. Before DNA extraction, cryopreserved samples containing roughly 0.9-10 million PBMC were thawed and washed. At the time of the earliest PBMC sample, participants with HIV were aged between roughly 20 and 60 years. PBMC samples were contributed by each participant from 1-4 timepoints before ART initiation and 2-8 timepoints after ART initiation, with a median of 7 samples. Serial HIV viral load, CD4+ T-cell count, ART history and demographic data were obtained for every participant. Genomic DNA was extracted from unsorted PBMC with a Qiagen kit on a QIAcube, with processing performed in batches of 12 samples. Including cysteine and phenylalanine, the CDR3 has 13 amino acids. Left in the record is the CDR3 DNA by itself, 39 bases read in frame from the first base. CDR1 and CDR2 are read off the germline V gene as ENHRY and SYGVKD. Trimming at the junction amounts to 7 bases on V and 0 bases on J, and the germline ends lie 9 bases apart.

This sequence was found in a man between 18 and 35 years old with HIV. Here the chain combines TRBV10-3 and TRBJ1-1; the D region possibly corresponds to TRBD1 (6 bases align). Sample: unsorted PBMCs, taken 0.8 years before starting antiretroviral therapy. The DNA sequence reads TGTGCCATCAACAGGGCCTTGAACACTGAAGCTTTCTTT. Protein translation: CAINRALNTEAFF.